This T cell receptor beta chain appears in the sequencing data of a study of cytomegalovirus exposure and HLA in healthy donors. Study-level results: A few CMV-associated chains were confirmed in vitro to be specific for CMV antigens.

V trimming: 4 bases; J trimming: 5 bases; junction bases outside the gene matches: 9. This CDR3 has 17 amino acids. Germline CDR1 SGDLS, CDR2 YYNGEE. A multiplex PCR was run with 60 Vbeta primers and 13 Jbeta primers. Profiled with immunoSEQ multiplex PCR; TCRdb holds only in-frame clones, not every one. The data contain tens of thousands of clones, roughly 75% of them singletons. About this clone: Its matching antigen is unknown.

This receptor was taken from a woman in her thirties or forties in good health and CMV-seronegative. The sample consisted of PBMCs. This sequence joins TRBV9 and TRBJ2-3, with 14 bases identical to TRBD2. CDR3 coding DNA: TGTGCCAGCAGCCTGGGGACTAGCGGGAGCAATGAAGATACGCAGTATTTT. Protein sequence: CASSLGTSGSNEDTQYF. The entire variable domain, with the rest obtained from reference TRBV9 and TRBJ2-3, is as follows: DSGVTQTPKHLITATGQRVTLRCSPRSGDLSVYWYQQSLDQGLQFLIQYYNGEERAKGNILERFSAQQFPDLHSELNLSSLELGDSALYFCASSLGTSGSNEDTQYFGPGTRLTVL.